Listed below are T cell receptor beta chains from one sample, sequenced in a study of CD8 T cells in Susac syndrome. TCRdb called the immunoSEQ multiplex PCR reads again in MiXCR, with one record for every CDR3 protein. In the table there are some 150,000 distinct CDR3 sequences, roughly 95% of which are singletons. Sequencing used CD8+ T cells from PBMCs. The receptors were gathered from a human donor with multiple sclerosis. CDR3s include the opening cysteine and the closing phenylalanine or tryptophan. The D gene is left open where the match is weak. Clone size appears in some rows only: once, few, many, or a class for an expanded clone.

CDR3nt: TGTGCCAGCAGTGAACCCTTCCAGGGGGCCGGTTCACCCCTCCACTTT; CDR3aa: CASSEPFQGAGSPLHF; v_gene: TRBV2; d_gene: TRBD1; j_gene: TRBJ1-6; abundance: -
CDR3nt: TGTGCCAGCAGCCCGGGCCATCTTGGCTACACCTTC; CDR3aa: CASSPGHLGYTF; v_gene: TRBV7-9; d_gene: -; j_gene: TRBJ1-2; abundance: -
CDR3nt: TGTGCCAGCAGCTTTAGTGTCGGGGAGCAGTACTTC; CDR3aa: CASSFSVGEQYF; v_gene: TRBV7-6; d_gene: -; j_gene: TRBJ2-7; abundance: once
CDR3nt: TGTGCCAGCAGCTTGGCGGCAGGCGGAGGGAACACTGAAGCTTTCTTT; CDR3aa: CASSLAAGGGNTEAFF; v_gene: TRBV5-6; d_gene: -; j_gene: TRBJ1-1; abundance: -
CDR3nt: TGCAGTGCCACGGTAGGGGAAATGAACACCGGGGAGCTGTTTTTT; CDR3aa: CSATVGEMNTGELFF; v_gene: TRBV20-1; d_gene: -; j_gene: TRBJ2-2; abundance: -
CDR3nt: TGCGCCAGCAGCGTGGCCCCAGCCTATGGCTACACCTTC; CDR3aa: CASSVAPAYGYTF; v_gene: TRBV4-1; d_gene: -; j_gene: TRBJ1-2; abundance: -
CDR3nt: TGTGCCTGGAGCCCAGGTGCGGGGAACACCGGGGAGCTGTTTTTT; CDR3aa: CAWSPGAGNTGELFF; v_gene: TRBV30; d_gene: -; j_gene: TRBJ2-2; abundance: -
CDR3nt: TGTGCCAGCAGTCAGGGAACAGATACGCAGTATTTT; CDR3aa: CASSQGTDTQYF; v_gene: TRBV13; d_gene: -; j_gene: TRBJ2-3; abundance: few
CDR3nt: TGTGCCAGCACGTATAGGGCCGGGCTTGGCTATGGCTACACCTTC; CDR3aa: CASTYRAGLGYGYTF; v_gene: TRBV27; d_gene: -; j_gene: TRBJ1-2; abundance: -
CDR3nt: TGTGCCAGCAGCGCGAGGCTAGCGGGGGTAGGCACAGATACGCAGTATTTT; CDR3aa: CASSARLAGVGTDTQYF; v_gene: TRBV9; d_gene: TRBD2; j_gene: TRBJ2-3; abundance: -
CDR3nt: TGTGCCAGCAGCGCCGACCGGACTGAAGCTTTCTTT; CDR3aa: CASSADRTEAFF; v_gene: TRBV14; d_gene: -; j_gene: TRBJ1-1; abundance: -
CDR3nt: TGTGCCTGGAGTGTTACTTCCCAAGAGACCCAGTACTTC; CDR3aa: CAWSVTSQETQYF; v_gene: TRBV30; d_gene: -; j_gene: TRBJ2-5; abundance: -
CDR3nt: TGTGCCACCAGCAGAGTCCTAGCGGGGAATGAGCAGTTCTTC; CDR3aa: CATSRVLAGNEQFF; v_gene: TRBV15; d_gene: TRBD2; j_gene: TRBJ2-1; abundance: -
CDR3nt: TGTGCCTGGAGTGCGCGACAAAACGCCCCTTATGGCTACACCTTC; CDR3aa: CAWSARQNAPYGYTF; v_gene: TRBV30; d_gene: -; j_gene: TRBJ1-2; abundance: -
CDR3nt: TGTGCCAGCAGCCAAGCGAGGAAACAGCACCTTAACTATGGCTACACCTTC; CDR3aa: CASSQARKQHLNYGYTF; v_gene: TRBV3-1; d_gene: -; j_gene: TRBJ1-2; abundance: -
CDR3nt: TGTGCCTGGAGTGCACCCCCGGGACAGGGGGACGATGGCTACACCTTC; CDR3aa: CAWSAPPGQGDDGYTF; v_gene: TRBV30; d_gene: TRBD1; j_gene: TRBJ1-2; abundance: once
CDR3nt: TGTGCCACCAGCAGAGACAAGCCTAGCAGTGAGCAGTTCTTC; CDR3aa: CATSRDKPSSEQFF; v_gene: TRBV15; d_gene: -; j_gene: TRBJ2-1; abundance: -
CDR3nt: TGTGCCAGCAGCCCAGAGGAGAATAGCAATCAGCCCCAGCATTTT; CDR3aa: CASSPEENSNQPQHF; v_gene: TRBV7-8; d_gene: -; j_gene: TRBJ1-5; abundance: -
CDR3nt: TGTGCCAGCAGCGGGGGGGCGAGTATAGAAGGCTACACCTTC; CDR3aa: CASSGGASIEGYTF; v_gene: TRBV9; d_gene: -; j_gene: TRBJ1-2; abundance: -
CDR3nt: TGTGCCAGCAGTTTATCAGGGAGCAATGAGCAGTTCTTC; CDR3aa: CASSLSGSNEQFF; v_gene: TRBV27; d_gene: -; j_gene: TRBJ2-1; abundance: -
CDR3nt: TGTGCCAGCAGCCTCCCCTTGCCAGATACGCAGTATTTT; CDR3aa: CASSLPLPDTQYF; v_gene: TRBV7-2; d_gene: -; j_gene: TRBJ2-3; abundance: -
CDR3nt: TGTGCCTGGAGTCCACCGACGGTACTAGGGACAGATACGCAGTATTTT; CDR3aa: CAWSPPTVLGTDTQYF; v_gene: TRBV30; d_gene: -; j_gene: TRBJ2-3; abundance: -
CDR3nt: TGTGCCACCAGTGATTTGGAAGGGGCTTCCTCCACTGAAGCTTTCTTT; CDR3aa: CATSDLEGASSTEAFF; v_gene: TRBV24-1; d_gene: -; j_gene: TRBJ1-1; abundance: -
CDR3nt: TGTGCCAGCGACCCCCGGACAGGCTACGAGCAGTACTTC; CDR3aa: CASDPRTGYEQYF; v_gene: TRBV2; d_gene: TRBD1; j_gene: TRBJ2-7; abundance: -
CDR3nt: TGTGCCAGCAGCCAAGCCCTAGGCCGGGACCGAGCTCTTCGTGGGGCCAACGTCCTGACTTTC; CDR3aa: CASSQALGRDRALRGANVLTF; v_gene: TRBV14; d_gene: -; j_gene: TRBJ2-6; abundance: -
CDR3nt: TGTGCCAGCAGCTCAACAGGGAGCTCCTATAATTCACCCCTCCACTTT; CDR3aa: CASSSTGSSYNSPLHF; v_gene: TRBV7-9; d_gene: -; j_gene: TRBJ1-6; abundance: -
CDR3nt: TGTGCCACCAGCAGAGGAGGAGGGGGCCAAAATCAGCCCCAGCATTTT; CDR3aa: CATSRGGGGQNQPQHF; v_gene: TRBV15; d_gene: TRBD1; j_gene: TRBJ1-5; abundance: -
CDR3nt: TGCGCCAGCTCGAGGACAGTAGAAGAGACCCAGTACTTC; CDR3aa: CASSRTVEETQYF; v_gene: TRBV5-1; d_gene: -; j_gene: TRBJ2-5; abundance: once
CDR3nt: TGCAGTGCTAGAGGACTAGCGGGGGTGTTGGAGACCCAGTACTTC; CDR3aa: CSARGLAGVLETQYF; v_gene: TRBV20-1; d_gene: TRBD2; j_gene: TRBJ2-5; abundance: -
CDR3nt: TGTGCCAGCAGTACTCGGACCCAAGGGTACCAAGAGACCCAGTACTTC; CDR3aa: CASSTRTQGYQETQYF; v_gene: TRBV12-3/TRBV12-4; d_gene: -; j_gene: TRBJ2-5; abundance: -
CDR3nt: TGCAGCGTTGAAGATCTTCAGGGTGCCCGACCTAGCACAGATACGCAGTATTTT; CDR3aa: CSVEDLQGARPSTDTQYF; v_gene: TRBV29-1; d_gene: -; j_gene: TRBJ2-3; abundance: -
CDR3nt: TGTGCCAGCAGCTTAGAAGGAACAAGCCCGGGGGATACGCAGTATTTT; CDR3aa: CASSLEGTSPGDTQYF; v_gene: TRBV7-9; d_gene: -; j_gene: TRBJ2-3; abundance: -
CDR3nt: TGTGCCAGTAGTATCGAGGATGTCTATGGCTACACCTTC; CDR3aa: CASSIEDVYGYTF; v_gene: TRBV19; d_gene: -; j_gene: TRBJ1-2; abundance: -
CDR3nt: TGTGCCTGGAGTCCTAACCGGGACAGGGCTCCCGAGCAGTACTTC; CDR3aa: CAWSPNRDRAPEQYF; v_gene: TRBV30; d_gene: TRBD1; j_gene: TRBJ2-7; abundance: once